The clone carrying this T cell receptor beta chain was counted a single time. Germline assignment: CDR1 MDHEN and CDR2 SYDVKM. CDR3 length equals 16 residues. J lost 2 bases, V lost 6 bases, and 9 bases had no gene match. The repertoire was sequenced with immunoSEQ multiplex PCR; TCRdb's copy has only in-frame clones and lacks some. The table has hundreds of thousands of clones, 89% seen once. Regarding treatment: about 20 received Ad26.COV2.S at low or high dose, single or two shots; roughly 5 received placebo; per-sample allocation not given. Sampling was performed 63 days after the first vaccine or placebo injection. The data originate from a study of Ad26.COV2.S vaccination and SARS-CoV-2 variants.

The chain joins TRBV28 to TRBJ2-7, with 11 bases fitting TRBD2. Sequencing used peripheral blood, obtained in a trial of Ad26.COV2.S vaccine versus placebo. The receptor was isolated from a person aged 18 to 65 who received the Ad26.COV2.S COVID-19 vaccine or a placebo. CDR3 DNA: TGTGCCAGCAGATTAGGGGGGACTAGCGGAGCCTACGAGCAGTACTTC. Translating gives CASRLGGTSGAYEQYF.